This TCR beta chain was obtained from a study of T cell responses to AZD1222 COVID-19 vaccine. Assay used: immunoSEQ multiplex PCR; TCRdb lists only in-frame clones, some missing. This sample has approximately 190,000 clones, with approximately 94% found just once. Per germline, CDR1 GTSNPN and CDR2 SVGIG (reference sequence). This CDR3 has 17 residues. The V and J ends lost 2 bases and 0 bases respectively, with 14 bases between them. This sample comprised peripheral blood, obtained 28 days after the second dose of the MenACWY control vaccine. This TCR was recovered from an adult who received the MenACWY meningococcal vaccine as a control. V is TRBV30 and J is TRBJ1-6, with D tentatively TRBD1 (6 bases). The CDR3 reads CAWSKPGDGSYNSPLHF. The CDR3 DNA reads TGTGCCTGGAGTAAACCAGGGGACGGCTCCTATAATTCACCCCTCCACTTT.